This T cell receptor beta chain was captured in a study of cytomegalovirus exposure and HLA in healthy donors. Study results and caveats: The study carried out a later analysis of TCR beta sequences. It associated some 17,000 of them with specific HLA alleles at a false discovery rate of 0.05. Analyzed later, most CMV-associated TCR beta chains appeared HLA-restricted.

This PCR relied on a set of 60 Vbeta primers and 13 Jbeta primers. Produced via immunoSEQ multiplex PCR; TCRdb's table is partial and in-frame only. Among hundreds of thousands of clones listed, 76% were seen once. After removal of 1 base from V and 7 bases from J, the junction contained 4 bases not matched to a gene. The germline V gene encodes CDR1 SGHRS and CDR2 YFSETQ. The CDR3 contains 14 residues. Note on this clone: Antigen specificity is unknown.

Sequences were obtained from PBMCs. The J gene is TRBJ2-1, the V gene TRBV5-1, with 8 bases matching TRBD2. The sequence was collected from a man aged 18 to 29 in good health and CMV-seronegative. This chain's CDR3 is CASSLLLAANEQFF. CDR3 nucleotide sequence: TGCGCCAGCAGCTTGCTACTAGCGGCTAATGAGCAGTTCTTC.